The subject of this entry is one T cell receptor (beta chain). The data belong to a study of T cell responses to AZD1222 COVID-19 vaccine. The V end lost 4 bases, the J end lost 1 base, and 16 bases lay between the germline ends. The CDR3 has 16 amino acids. Per the germline V gene, CDR1 is MGHRA and CDR2 is YSYEKL. Here immunoSEQ multiplex PCR was the method, and the copy in TCRdb shows in-frame clones only, minus some. The top ten hold 9.8% of the sample, which has 95,000 to 150,000 clones, over 75% seen once. The sequence was obtained from an adult in good health. This material consisted of peripheral blood, taken on day 0 of AZD1222 vaccination. The chain employs TRBV4-1 and TRBJ2-5; D is undetermined. CDR3 sequence (DNA): TGCGCCAGCAGCCTCTTCTCCCACAAGATCCAAGAGACCCAGTACTTC. It is translated as CASSLFSHKIQETQYF.